These T cell receptor beta chains were read from a single sample in a study of shared clonotypes between healthy human individuals. The repertoire was sequenced with immunoSEQ multiplex PCR; TCRdb's copy has only in-frame clones and lacks some. This table has roughly 500,000 clones, 96% appearing once. The sample taken for sequencing was naive CD4+ T cells sorted from blood. The receptors were gathered from a woman aged 25 to 45 in good health. Each CDR3 is given without its conserved first and last residue. A D gene is named only where the DNA matches it firmly.

TRBD1 | TRBJ1-2 | TRBV6-5 | ASTRGGNYGYT
- | TRBJ2-7 | TRBV5-1 | ASSLTGASSHEQY
- | TRBJ1-6 | TRBV2 | ASSEQVGSGSPLH
- | TRBJ1-5 | TRBV29-1 | SVESAADQPQH
TRBD1 | TRBJ2-2 | TRBV19 | ASTTTGRTGELF
- | - | TRBV21-1 | ASSARTSGSYEQY
TRBD1 | TRBJ1-3 | TRBV28 | ASSPGQEGGNTIY
- | TRBJ1-1 | TRBV7-8 | ASSFGGLNTEAF
TRBD2 | TRBJ2-1 | TRBV6-5 | ASSYSETSPLF
- | TRBJ1-1 | TRBV4-1 | ASSQETAAAAF
- | TRBJ2-2 | TRBV25-1 | ASTPGTVKTGELF
TRBD1 | TRBJ1-1 | TRBV29-1 | SVERTGGAGTEAF
- | TRBJ1-4 | TRBV2 | ASRESAGGIEKLF
TRBD2 | TRBJ2-2 | TRBV27 | ASSPLGLAGSNTGELF
- | TRBJ1-2 | TRBV7-9 | ASSLPGNHGYT
TRBD2 | TRBJ2-1 | TRBV6-5 | ASSYRGRNYNEQF
- | TRBJ1-1 | TRBV7-6 | ASSFGGVNTEAF
- | TRBJ2-1 | TRBV28 | ASSLDYNNEQF
- | TRBJ2-3 | TRBV29-1 | SVEAGTTDTQY
TRBD1 | TRBJ1-1 | TRBV2 | ASSATTGVNTEAF
- | TRBJ2-3 | TRBV27 | ASSPAEPRRTDTQY
- | TRBJ1-2 | TRBV9 | ASSVVGAVGYT
- | TRBJ1-5 | TRBV6-1 | ASWTVSNQPQH
- | - | TRBV19 | ASSMDSSYEQY
- | TRBJ1-2 | TRBV14 | ASSQGVRGGGYT
TRBD1 | TRBJ2-7 | TRBV28 | ASSSPPGQGPYEQY
- | TRBJ2-1 | TRBV19 | ASTSGSGQSSYNEQF
TRBD1 | TRBJ1-1 | TRBV18 | ASSHDRGTTEAF
TRBD1 | TRBJ2-1 | TRBV7-9 | ASSFTGADNEQF
TRBD1 | TRBJ2-5 | TRBV7-2 | ASSLGGQYQETQY
TRBD2 | TRBJ2-1 | TRBV18 | ASSGLAGENEQF
- | TRBJ2-1 | TRBV20-1 | SALRGEQF
- | TRBJ2-1 | TRBV5-5 | ASSRSLGTGNEQF
- | TRBJ2-7 | TRBV28 | ASTDRSYEQY
- | TRBJ2-5 | TRBV4-1 | ASSQGIVEFLAN
- | TRBJ2-2 | TRBV18 | ASSPRSQPTNTGELF
TRBD1 | TRBJ1-2 | TRBV6-6 | ASSQQGAFNYGYT